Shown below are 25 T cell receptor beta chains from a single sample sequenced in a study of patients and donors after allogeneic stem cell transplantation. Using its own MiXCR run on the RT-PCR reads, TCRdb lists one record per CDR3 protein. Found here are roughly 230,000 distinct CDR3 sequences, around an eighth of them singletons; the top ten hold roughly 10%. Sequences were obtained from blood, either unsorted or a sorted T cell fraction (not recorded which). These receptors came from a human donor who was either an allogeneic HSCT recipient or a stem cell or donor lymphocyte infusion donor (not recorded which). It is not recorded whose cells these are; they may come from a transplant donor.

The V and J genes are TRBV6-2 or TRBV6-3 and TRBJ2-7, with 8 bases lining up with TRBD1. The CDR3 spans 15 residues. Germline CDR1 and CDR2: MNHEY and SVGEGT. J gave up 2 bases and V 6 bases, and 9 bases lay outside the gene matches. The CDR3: CASSPGQGRTYEQYF. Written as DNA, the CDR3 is TGTGCCAGCAGCCCTGGACAGGGAAGGACCTACGAGCAGTACTTC.

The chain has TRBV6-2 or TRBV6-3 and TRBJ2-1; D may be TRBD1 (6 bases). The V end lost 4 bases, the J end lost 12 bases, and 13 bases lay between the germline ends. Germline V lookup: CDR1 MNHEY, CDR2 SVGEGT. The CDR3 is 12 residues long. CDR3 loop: CASSSWEGGQFF. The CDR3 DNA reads TGTGCCAGCAGTTCCTGGGAAGGGGGGCAGTTCTTC.

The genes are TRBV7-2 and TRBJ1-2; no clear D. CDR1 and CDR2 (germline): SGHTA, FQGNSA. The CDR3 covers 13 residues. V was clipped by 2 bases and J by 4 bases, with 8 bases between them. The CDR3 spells CASSLKGSYGYTF. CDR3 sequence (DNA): TGTGCCAGCAGCTTAAAAGGGTCCTATGGCTACACCTTC.

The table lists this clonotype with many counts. Here the CDR3 reads CASSRGTHEETQYF. CDR3 sequence (DNA): TGTGCCAGCAGCCGCGGGACTCACGAAGAGACCCAGTACTTC. J is TRBJ2-5 and V is TRBV7-9; D may be TRBD2 (6 bases). Germline V CDR1 and CDR2: SEHNR, FQNEAQ (reference sequence). Trimming removed 5 bases at V and 3 bases at J, with 13 bases between. The length of the CDR3 is 14 residues.

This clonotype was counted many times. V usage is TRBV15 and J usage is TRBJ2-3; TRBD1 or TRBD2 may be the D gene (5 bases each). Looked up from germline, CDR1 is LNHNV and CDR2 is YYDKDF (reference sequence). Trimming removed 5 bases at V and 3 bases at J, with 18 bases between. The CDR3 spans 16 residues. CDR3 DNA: TGTGCCACCAGCCTAGAACGGGGTGGACAAACAGATACGCAGTATTTT. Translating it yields CATSLERGGQTDTQYF.

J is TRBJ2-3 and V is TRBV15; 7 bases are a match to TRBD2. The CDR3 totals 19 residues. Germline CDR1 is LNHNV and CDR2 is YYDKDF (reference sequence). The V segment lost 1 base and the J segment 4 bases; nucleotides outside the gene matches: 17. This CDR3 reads CATSRGPRTGGRAADTQYF. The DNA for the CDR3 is TGTGCCACCAGCAGAGGCCCGAGGACGGGCGGGAGAGCTGCAGATACGCAGTATTTT.

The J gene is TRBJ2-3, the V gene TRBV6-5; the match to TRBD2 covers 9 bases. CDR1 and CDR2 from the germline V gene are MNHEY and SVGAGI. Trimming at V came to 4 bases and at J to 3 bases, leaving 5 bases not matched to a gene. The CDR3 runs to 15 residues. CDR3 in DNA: TGTGCCAGCAGTTTAGGGACTAGCAAAACAGATACGCAGTATTTT. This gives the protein CASSLGTSKTDTQYF.

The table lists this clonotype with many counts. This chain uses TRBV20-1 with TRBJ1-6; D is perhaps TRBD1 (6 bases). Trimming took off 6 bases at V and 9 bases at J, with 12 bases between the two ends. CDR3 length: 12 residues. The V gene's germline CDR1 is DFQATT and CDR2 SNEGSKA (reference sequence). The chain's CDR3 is CSAEIRGSPLHF. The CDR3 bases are TGCAGTGCGGAAATCAGGGGTTCACCCCTCCACTTT.

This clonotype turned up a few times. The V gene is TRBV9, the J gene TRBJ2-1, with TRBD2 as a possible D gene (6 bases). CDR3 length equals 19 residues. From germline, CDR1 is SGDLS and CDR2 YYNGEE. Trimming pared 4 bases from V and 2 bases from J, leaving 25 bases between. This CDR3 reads CASSPQPPGFGGTYNEQFF. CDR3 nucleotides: TGTGCCAGCAGCCCCCAACCTCCGGGTTTCGGAGGGACCTACAATGAGCAGTTCTTC.

For the CDR3, the DNA is TGTGCCAGCAGTTCTCCGGGTTTGGGGGGGGCCTCTGGCTACACCTTC. This sequence encodes CASSSPGLGGASGYTF. J is TRBJ1-2 and V is TRBV28; D may be TRBD1 (6 bases). Germline CDR1 MDHEN, CDR2 SYDVKM. This CDR3 region has 16 residues. Trimming left V 4 bases short and J 7 bases short, with 22 bases between.

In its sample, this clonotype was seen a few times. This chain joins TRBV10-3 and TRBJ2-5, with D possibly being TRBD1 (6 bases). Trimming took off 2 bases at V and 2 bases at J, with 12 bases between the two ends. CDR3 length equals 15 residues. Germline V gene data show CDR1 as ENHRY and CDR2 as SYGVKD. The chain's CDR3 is CAISEDRSKQETQYF. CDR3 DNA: TGTGCCATCAGTGAGGACAGGAGTAAGCAAGAGACCCAGTACTTC.

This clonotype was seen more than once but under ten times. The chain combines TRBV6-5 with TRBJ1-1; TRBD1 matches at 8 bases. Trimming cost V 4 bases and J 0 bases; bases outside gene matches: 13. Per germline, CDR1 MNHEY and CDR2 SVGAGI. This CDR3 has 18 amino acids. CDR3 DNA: TGTGCCAGCAGTTCGCTATTATCAGGGGGCGGATTGAACACTGAAGCTTTCTTT. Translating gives CASSSLLSGGGLNTEAFF.

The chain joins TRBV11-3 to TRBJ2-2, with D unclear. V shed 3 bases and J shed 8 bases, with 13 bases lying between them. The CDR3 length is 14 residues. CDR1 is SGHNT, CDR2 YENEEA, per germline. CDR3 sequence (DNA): TGTGCCAGCAGCTTGCGACCCCCAAGGGGGGAGCTGTTTTTT. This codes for CASSLRPPRGELFF. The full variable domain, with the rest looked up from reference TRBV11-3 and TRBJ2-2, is EAGVVQSPRYKIIEKKQPVAFWCNPISGHNTLYWYLQNLGQGPELLIRYENEEAVDDSQLPKDRFSAERLKGVDSTLKIQPAELGDSAVYLCASSLRPPRGELFFGEGSRLTVL.

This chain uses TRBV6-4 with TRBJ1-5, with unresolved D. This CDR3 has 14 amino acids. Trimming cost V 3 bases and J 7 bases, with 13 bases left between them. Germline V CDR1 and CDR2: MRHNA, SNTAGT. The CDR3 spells CASSDGTASQPQHF. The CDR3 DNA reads TGTGCCAGCAGTGATGGCACGGCGAGCCAGCCCCAGCATTTT.

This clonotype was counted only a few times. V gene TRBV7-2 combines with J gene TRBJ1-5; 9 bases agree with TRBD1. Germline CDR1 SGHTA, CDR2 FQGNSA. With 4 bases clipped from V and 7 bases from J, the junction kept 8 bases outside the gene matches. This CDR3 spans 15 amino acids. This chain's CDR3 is CASSSRTGVAQPQHF. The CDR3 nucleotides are TGTGCCAGCAGCTCAAGGACAGGGGTGGCCCAGCCCCAGCATTTT.

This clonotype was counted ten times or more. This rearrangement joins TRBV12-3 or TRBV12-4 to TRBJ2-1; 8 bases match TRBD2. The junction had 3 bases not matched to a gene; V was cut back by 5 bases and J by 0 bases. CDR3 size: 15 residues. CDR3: CASSRSGASYNEQFF. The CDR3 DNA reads TGTGCCAGCAGTCGTAGCGGGGCCTCCTACAATGAGCAGTTCTTC.

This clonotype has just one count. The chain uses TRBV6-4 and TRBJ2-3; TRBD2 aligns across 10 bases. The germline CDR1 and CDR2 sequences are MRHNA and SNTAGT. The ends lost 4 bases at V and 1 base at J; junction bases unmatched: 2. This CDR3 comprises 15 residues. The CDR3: CASSVLAGRTDTQYF. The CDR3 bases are TGTGCCAGCAGTGTACTAGCGGGGCGCACAGATACGCAGTATTTT.

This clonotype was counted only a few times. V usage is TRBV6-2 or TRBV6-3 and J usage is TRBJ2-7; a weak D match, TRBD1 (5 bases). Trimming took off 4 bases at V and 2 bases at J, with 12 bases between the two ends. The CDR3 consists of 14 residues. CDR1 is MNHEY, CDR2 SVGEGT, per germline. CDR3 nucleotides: TGTGCCAGCAGTTGGCGGAAGGGGCCCTACGAGCAGTACTTC. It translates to CASSWRKGPYEQYF.

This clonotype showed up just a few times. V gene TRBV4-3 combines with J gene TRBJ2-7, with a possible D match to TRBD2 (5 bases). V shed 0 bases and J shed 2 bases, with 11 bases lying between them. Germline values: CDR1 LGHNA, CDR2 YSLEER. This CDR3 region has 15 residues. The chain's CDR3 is CASSQDEGRTYEQYF. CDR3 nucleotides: TGCGCCAGCAGCCAAGATGAGGGTCGCACCTACGAGCAGTACTTC.

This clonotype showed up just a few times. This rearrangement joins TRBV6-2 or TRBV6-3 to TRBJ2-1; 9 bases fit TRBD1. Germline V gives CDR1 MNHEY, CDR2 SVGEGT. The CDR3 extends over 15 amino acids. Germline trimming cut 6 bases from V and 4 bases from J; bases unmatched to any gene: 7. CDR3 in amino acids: CASRKDRGRYNEQFF. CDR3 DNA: TGTGCCAGCAGGAAGGACAGGGGCCGTTACAATGAGCAGTTCTTC.

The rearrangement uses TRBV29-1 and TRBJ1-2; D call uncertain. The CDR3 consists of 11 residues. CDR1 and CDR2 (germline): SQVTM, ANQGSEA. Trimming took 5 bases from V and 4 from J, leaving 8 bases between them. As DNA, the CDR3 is TGCAGCGTTCGCGCGGGCTATGGCTACACCTTC. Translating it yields CSVRAGYGYTF.

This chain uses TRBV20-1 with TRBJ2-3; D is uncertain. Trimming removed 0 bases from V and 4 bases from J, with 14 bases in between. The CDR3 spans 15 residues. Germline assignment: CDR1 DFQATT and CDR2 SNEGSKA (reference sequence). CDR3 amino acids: CSARDRIPDADTQYF. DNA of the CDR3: TGCAGTGCTAGAGATCGGATTCCAGATGCAGATACGCAGTATTTT.

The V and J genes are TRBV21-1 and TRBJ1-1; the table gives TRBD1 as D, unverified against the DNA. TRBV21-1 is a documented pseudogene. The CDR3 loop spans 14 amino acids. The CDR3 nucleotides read TGTGCCAGCAACCGGGACAGCCAAAACACTGAAGCTTTCTTT. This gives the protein CASNRDSQNTEAFF.

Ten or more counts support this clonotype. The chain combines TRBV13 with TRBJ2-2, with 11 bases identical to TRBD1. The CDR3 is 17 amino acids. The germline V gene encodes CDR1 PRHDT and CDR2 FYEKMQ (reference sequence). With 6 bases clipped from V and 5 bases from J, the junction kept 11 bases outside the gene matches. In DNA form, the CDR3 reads TGTGCCAGCAGTGGACAGGGGGCCCCCATATGGACCGGGGAGCTGTTTTTT. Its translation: CASSGQGAPIWTGELFF.

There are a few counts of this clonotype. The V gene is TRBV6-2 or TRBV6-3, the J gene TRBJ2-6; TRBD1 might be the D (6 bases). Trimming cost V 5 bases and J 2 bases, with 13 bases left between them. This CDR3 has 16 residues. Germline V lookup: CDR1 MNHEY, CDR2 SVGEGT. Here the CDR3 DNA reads TGTGCCAGCAGTACCCTCAGGGGTACTGGGGCCAACGTCCTGACTTTC. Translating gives CASSTLRGTGANVLTF.